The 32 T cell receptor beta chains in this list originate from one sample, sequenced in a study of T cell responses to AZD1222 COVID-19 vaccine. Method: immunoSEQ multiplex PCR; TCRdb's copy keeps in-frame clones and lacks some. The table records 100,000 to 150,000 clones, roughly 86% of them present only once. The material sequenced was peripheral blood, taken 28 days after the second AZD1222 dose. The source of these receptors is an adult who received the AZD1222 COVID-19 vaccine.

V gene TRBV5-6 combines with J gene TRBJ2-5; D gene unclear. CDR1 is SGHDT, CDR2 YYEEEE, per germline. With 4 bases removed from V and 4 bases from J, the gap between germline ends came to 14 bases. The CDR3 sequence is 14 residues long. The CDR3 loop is CASSPLEKGETQYF. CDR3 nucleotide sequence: TGTGCCAGCAGCCCCCTAGAGAAAGGAGAGACCCAGTACTTC.

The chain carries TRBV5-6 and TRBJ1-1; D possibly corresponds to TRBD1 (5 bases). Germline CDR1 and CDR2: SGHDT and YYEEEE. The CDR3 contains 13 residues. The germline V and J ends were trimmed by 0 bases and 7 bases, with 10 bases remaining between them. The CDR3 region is CASSLGGVDEAFF. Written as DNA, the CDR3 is TGTGCCAGCAGCTTGGGAGGGGTCGATGAAGCTTTCTTT.

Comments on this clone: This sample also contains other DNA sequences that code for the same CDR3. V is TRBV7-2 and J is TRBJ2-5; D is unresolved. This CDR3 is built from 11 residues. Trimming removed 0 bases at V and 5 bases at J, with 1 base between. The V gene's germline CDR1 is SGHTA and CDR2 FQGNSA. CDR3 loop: CASSLAETQYF. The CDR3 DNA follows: TGTGCCAGCAGCTTAGCGGAGACCCAGTACTTC.

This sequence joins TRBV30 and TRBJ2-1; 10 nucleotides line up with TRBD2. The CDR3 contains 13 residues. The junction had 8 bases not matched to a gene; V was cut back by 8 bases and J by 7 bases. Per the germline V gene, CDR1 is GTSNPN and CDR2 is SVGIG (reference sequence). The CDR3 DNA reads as TGTGCCGGAAAAGCGGGAGGGCGGAATGAGCAGTTCTTC. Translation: CAGKAGGRNEQFF.

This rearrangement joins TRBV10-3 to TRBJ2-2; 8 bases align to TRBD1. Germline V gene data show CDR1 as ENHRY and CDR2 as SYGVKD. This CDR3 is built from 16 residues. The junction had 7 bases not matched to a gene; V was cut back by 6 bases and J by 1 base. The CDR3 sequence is CAISLGQGVNTGELFF. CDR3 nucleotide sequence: TGTGCCATCAGCCTCGGACAGGGAGTGAACACCGGGGAGCTGTTTTTT.

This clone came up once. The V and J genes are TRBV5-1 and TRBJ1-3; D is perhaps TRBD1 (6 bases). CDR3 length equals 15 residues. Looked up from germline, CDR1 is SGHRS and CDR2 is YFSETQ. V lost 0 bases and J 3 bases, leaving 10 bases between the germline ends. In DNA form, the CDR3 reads TGCGCCAGCAGCTTGGGGGGGCTTGGTGGAAACACCATATATTTT. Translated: CASSLGGLGGNTIYF.

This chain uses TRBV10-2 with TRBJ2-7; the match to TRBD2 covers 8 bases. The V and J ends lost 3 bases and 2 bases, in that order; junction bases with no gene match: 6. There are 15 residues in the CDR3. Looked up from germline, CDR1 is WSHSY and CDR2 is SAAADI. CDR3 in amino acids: CASSEGAGVTYEQYF. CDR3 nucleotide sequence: TGCGCCAGCAGTGAAGGAGCGGGGGTAACCTACGAGCAGTACTTC.

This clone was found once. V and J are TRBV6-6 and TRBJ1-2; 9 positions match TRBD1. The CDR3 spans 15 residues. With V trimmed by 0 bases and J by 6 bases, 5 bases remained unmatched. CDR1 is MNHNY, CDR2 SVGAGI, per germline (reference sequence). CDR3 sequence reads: CASSYSAQGAHGYTF. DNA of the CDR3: TGTGCCAGCAGTTACTCGGCACAGGGGGCCCATGGCTACACCTTC.

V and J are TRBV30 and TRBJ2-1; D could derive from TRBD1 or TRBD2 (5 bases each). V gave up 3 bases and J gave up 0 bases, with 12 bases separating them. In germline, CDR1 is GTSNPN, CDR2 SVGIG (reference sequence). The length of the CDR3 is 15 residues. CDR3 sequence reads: CAWRSGQFSYNEQFF. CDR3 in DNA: TGTGCCTGGAGATCGGGGCAGTTCTCCTACAATGAGCAGTTCTTC.

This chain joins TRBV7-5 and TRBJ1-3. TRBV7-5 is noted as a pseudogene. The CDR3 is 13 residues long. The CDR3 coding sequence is TGTGTCAGAAGCCCGCCCGGGGGAAACACCATATATTTT. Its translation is CVRSPPGGNTIYF.

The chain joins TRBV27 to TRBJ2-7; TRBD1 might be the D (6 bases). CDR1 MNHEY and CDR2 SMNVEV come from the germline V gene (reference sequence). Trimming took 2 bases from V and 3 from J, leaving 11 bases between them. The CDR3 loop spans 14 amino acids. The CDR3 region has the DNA TGTGCCAGCAGTTTAGGCAGGGGTGGCTACGAGCAGTACTTC. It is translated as CASSLGRGGYEQYF.

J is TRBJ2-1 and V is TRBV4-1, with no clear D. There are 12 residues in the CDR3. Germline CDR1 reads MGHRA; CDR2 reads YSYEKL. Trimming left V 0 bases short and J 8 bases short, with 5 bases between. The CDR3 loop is CASSQDQDEQFF. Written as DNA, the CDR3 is TGCGCCAGCAGCCAAGATCAGGATGAGCAGTTCTTC.

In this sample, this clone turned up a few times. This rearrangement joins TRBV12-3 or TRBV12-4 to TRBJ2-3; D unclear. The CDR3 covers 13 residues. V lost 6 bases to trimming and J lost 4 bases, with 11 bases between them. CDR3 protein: CASRVFGSDTQYF. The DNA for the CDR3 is TGTGCCAGCAGAGTTTTTGGGTCAGATACGCAGTATTTT.

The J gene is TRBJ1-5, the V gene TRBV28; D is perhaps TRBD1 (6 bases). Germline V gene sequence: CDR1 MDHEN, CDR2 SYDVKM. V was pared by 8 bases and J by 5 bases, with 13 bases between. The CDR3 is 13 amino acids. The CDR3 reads CASSMGGDQPQHF. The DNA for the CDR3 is TGTGCCAGCTCAATGGGGGGCGATCAGCCCCAGCATTTT.

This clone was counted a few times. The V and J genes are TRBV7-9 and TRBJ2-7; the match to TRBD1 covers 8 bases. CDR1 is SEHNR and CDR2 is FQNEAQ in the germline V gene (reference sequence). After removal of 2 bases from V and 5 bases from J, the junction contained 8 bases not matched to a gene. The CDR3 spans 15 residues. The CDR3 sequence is CASSLRDRRTDEQYF. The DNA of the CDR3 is TGTGCCAGCAGCTTAAGGGACAGGAGAACGGACGAGCAGTACTTC.

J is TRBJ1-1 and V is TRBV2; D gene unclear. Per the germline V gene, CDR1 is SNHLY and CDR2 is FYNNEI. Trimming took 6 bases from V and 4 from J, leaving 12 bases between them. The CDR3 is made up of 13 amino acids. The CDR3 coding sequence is TGTGCCAGCAGGTACCAGGCGGGCACTGAAGCTTTCTTT. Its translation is CASRYQAGTEAFF.

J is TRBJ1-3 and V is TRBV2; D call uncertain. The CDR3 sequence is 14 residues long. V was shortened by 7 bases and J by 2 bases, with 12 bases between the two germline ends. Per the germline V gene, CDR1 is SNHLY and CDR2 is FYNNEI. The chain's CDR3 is CASTRSPPGNTIYF. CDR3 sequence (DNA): TGTGCCAGCACGCGGTCGCCCCCTGGAAACACCATATATTTT.

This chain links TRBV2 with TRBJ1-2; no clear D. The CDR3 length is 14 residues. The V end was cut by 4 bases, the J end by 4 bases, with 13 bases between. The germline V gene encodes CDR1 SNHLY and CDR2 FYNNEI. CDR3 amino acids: CASSASASTYGYTF. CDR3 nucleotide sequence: TGTGCCAGCAGTGCCTCGGCATCAACCTATGGCTACACCTTC. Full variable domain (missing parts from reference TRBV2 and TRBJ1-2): EPEVTQTPSHQVTQMGQEVILRCVPISNHLYFYWYRQILGQKVEFLVSFYNNEISEKSEIFDDQFSVERPDGSNFTLKIRSTKLEDSAMYFCASSASASTYGYTFGSGTRLTVV.

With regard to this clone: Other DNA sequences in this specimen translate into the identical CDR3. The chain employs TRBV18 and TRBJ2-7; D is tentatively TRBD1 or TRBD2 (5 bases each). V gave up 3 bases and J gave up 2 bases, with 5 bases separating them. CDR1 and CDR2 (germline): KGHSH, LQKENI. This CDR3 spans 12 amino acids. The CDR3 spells CASSPGPYEQYF. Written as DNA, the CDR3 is TGTGCCAGCTCACCGGGACCCTACGAGCAGTACTTC.

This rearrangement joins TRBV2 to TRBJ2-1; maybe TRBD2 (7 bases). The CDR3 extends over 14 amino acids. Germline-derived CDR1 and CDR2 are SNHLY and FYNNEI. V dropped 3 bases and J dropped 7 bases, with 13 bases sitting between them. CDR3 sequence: CASSEGGALNEQFF. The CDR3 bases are TGTGCCAGCAGTGAGGGGGGGGCCTTGAATGAGCAGTTCTTC.

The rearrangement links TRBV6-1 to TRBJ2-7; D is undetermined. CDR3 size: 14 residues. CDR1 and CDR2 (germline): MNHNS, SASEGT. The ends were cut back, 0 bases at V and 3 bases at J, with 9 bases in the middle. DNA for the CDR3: TGTGCCAGCAGTGAAGCTGGTCAGAACTACGAGCAGTACTTC. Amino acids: CASSEAGQNYEQYF.

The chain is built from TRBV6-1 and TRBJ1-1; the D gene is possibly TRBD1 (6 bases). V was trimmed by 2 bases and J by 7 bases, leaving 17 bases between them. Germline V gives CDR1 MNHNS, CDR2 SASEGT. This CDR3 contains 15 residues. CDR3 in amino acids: CASSEYGGAEGEAFF. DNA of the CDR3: TGTGCCAGCAGTGAATACGGGGGGGCGGAGGGTGAAGCTTTCTTT.

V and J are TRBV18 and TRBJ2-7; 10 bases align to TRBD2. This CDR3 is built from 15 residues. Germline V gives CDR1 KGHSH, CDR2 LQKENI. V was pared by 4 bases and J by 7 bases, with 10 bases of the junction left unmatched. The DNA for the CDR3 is TGTGCCAGCTCACTGCTAGCGGGGGACCAGGGAGAGCAGTACTTC. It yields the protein CASSLLAGDQGEQYF.

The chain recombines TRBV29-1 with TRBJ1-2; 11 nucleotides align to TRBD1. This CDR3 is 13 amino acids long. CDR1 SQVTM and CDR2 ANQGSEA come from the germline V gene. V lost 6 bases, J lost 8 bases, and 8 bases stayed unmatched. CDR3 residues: CSVATDRGRGYTF. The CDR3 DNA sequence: TGCAGCGTCGCGACGGACAGGGGGCGAGGCTACACCTTC.

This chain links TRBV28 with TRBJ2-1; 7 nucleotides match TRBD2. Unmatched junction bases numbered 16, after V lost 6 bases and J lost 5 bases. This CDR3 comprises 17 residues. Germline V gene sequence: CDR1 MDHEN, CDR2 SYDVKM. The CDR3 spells CASSSLGGTTGHNEQFF. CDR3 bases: TGTGCCAGCAGCTCCCTGGGGGGGACCACAGGTCACAATGAGCAGTTCTTC.

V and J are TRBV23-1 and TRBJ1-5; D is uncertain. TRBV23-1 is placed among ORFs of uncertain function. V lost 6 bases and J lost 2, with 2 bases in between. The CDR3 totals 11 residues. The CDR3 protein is CASRRNQPQHF. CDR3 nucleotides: TGCGCCAGCAGGCGCAATCAGCCCCAGCATTTT.

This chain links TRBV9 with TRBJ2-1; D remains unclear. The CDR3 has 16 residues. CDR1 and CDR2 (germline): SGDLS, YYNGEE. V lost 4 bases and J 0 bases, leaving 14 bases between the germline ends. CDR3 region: CASSPRPSSSYNEQFF. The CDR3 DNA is TGTGCCAGCAGCCCACGGCCCTCCAGCTCCTACAATGAGCAGTTCTTC.

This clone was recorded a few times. For the CDR3, the DNA is TGTGCCATCAGTGGGGGCACCGACAACTATGGCTACACCTTC. It is translated as CAISGGTDNYGYTF. The gene calls are TRBV10-3 and TRBJ1-2, with D perhaps TRBD1 (5 bases). Germline CDR1 reads ENHRY; CDR2 reads SYGVKD. Trimming took 4 bases from V and 2 from J, leaving 11 bases between them. The CDR3 is 14 amino acids.

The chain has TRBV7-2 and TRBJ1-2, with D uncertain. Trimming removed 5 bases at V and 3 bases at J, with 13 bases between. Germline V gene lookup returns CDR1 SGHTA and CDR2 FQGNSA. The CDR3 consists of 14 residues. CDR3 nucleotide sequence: TGTGCCAGCAGCCAAACGGCGGGTTACTATGGCTACACCTTC. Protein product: CASSQTAGYYGYTF.

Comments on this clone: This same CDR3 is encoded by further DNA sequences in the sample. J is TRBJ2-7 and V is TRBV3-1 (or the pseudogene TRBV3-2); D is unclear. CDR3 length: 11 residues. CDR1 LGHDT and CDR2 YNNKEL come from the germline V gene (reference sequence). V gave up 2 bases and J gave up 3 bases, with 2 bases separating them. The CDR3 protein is CASSQNYEQYF. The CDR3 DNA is TGTGCCAGCAGCCAAAACTACGAGCAGTACTTC.

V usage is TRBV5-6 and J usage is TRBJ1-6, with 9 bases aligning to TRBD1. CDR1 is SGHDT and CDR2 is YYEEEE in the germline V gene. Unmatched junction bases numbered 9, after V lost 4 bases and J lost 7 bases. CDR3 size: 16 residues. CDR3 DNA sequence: TGTGCCAGCAGCGACCTGGGGGGGACAGGGAATTCACCCCTCCACTTT. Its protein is CASSDLGGTGNSPLHF.

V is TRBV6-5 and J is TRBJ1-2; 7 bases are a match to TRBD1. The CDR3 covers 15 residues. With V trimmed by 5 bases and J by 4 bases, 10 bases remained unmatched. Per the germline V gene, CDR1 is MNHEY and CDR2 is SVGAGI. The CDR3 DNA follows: TGTGCCAGCAGTCCCATGGGCAGGGGGGCCTATGGCTACACCTTC. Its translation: CASSPMGRGAYGYTF.